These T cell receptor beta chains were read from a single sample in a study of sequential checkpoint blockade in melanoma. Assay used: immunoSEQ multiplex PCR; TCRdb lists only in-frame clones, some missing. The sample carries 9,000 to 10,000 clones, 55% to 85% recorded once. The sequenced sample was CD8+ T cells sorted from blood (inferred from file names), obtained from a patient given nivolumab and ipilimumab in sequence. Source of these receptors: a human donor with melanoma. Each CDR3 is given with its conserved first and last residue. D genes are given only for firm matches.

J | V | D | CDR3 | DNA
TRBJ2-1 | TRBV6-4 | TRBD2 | CASSPGTSGFSYNEQFF | TGTGCCAGCAGTCCCGGGACTAGCGGCTTCTCCTACAATGAGCAGTTCTTC
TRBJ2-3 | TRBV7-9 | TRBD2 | CASSNHRTSGRDTQYF | TGTGCCAGCAGCAACCACCGGACTAGCGGGAGGGATACGCAGTATTTT
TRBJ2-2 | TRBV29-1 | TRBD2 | CSVEVSSGANTGELFF | TGCAGCGTTGAGGTGTCTAGCGGGGCGAACACCGGGGAGCTGTTTTTT
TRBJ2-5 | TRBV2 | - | CASSDRVRVETQYF | TGTGCCAGCAGTGACAGGGTTCGAGTGGAGACCCAGTACTTC
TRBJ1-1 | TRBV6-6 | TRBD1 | CASSSLTGGNTEAFF | TGTGCCAGCAGTTCGCTGACAGGGGGGAACACTGAAGCTTTCTTT
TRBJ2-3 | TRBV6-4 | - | CASSGQGTDTQYF | TGTGCCAGCAGTGGACAGGGCACAGATACGCAGTATTTT
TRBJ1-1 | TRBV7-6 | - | CASRYGGDTEAFF | TGTGCCAGCAGGTACGGAGGGGACACTGAAGCTTTCTTT
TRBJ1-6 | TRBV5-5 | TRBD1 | CASSAGQGGGYSPLHF | TGTGCCAGCAGCGCCGGACAGGGAGGCGGTTATTCACCCCTCCACTTT
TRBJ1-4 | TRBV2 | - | CARRGQTTNEKLFF | TGTGCCCGGCGGGGGCAAACAACTAATGAAAAACTGTTTTTT
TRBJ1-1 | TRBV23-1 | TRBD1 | CASSQSGRGLPEAFF | TGCGCCAGCAGTCAATCAGGCAGGGGGCTCCCTGAAGCTTTCTTT